Here is one TCR beta chain with its context. Clones were read by immunoSEQ multiplex PCR, and TCRdb kept only the in-frame ones, dropping some. The sample gives approximately 50,000 clones, roughly 87% of which show up once; about 14% is in the top ten. This entry belongs to a study of control samples from healthy donors and cancer patients. Trimming removed 3 bases from V and 1 base from J; junction bases left unmatched: 7. CDR3 size: 16 residues. CDR1 and CDR2 (germline): LGHDT, YNNKEL (reference sequence). This sequence joins TRBV3-1 (or the pseudogene TRBV3-2) and TRBJ2-3; 7 positions agree with TRBD2. This TCR was recovered from a man in his 60s with head and neck cancer. The sequenced material came from PBMCs. CDR3 coding DNA: TGTGCCAGCAGCCAGGGACTACCTTCCCGCACAGATACGCAGTATTTT. Its translation: CASSQGLPSRTDTQYF.